The 26 T cell receptor beta chains reported below all come from one sample, sequenced in a study of vaccination and CD4 T cells after COVID-19. Treatment here: approximately 9-day PBMC culture with coronavirus spike peptide pools or control peptides (ViraFEST assay). Sequence data for DNA of cultured CD4+ T cells were generated by the Oncomine TCR Beta short-read assay. TCRdb redid the calling of the PCR reads with MiXCR, one entry per CDR3 protein. The data show about 14,000 distinct CDR3 sequences, with about 67% seen just once and approximately 7% held by the top ten. No antigen has been identified for these receptors. The sample comprised CD4+ T cells from blood, cultured in vitro. Source of these receptors: a human donor who had recovered from COVID-19.

This clonotype has just a few counts. The gene calls are TRBV6-5 and TRBJ1-2; 11 bases agree with TRBD1. Germline lookup yields CDR1 MNHEY and CDR2 SVGAGI. There are 14 residues in the CDR3. After removal of 0 bases from V and 8 bases from J, the junction contained 2 bases not matched to a gene. As DNA, the CDR3 is TGTGCCAGCAGTTACTCCGGGACAGGGGGGGGCTACACCTTC. Protein product: CASSYSGTGGGYTF.

This rearrangement joins TRBV28 to TRBJ1-4, with 11 bases that match TRBD1. Germline assignment: CDR1 MDHEN and CDR2 SYDVKM. This CDR3 spans 15 amino acids. J gave up 7 bases and V 5 bases, and 6 bases lay outside the gene matches. The CDR3 loop reads CASSDGGTGGEKLFF. CDR3 bases: TGTGCCAGCAGTGACGGAGGGACAGGGGGTGAAAAACTGTTTTTT.

The chain carries TRBV6-1 and TRBJ1-5, with D unresolved. Trimming pared 3 bases from V and 1 base from J, leaving 4 bases between. The length of the CDR3 is 13 residues. Looked up from germline, CDR1 is MNHNS and CDR2 is SASEGT. CDR3 sequence reads: CASSERSNQPQHF. DNA of the CDR3: TGTGCCAGCAGTGAGCGGAGCAATCAGCCCCAGCATTTT.

Here the CDR3 DNA reads TGTGCCAGCAGCTTCAGGGGTATGAGCACAGATACGCAGTATTTT. Residues: CASSFRGMSTDTQYF. The chain uses TRBV7-2 and TRBJ2-3; perhaps TRBD1 as D (6 bases). There are 15 residues in the CDR3. The V gene lost 3 bases and the J gene lost 0 bases, with 10 bases spanning the gap. Germline V gives CDR1 SGHTA, CDR2 FQGNSA.

The gene calls are TRBV24-1 and TRBJ1-2, with 9 bases identical to TRBD1. The CDR3 contains 14 residues. Trimming at V came to 2 bases and at J to 4 bases, leaving 1 base not matched to a gene. CDR1 is KGHDR, CDR2 SFDVKD, per germline. The CDR3 loop is CATSDWGQGYGYTF. CDR3 nucleotides: TGTGCCACCAGTGATTGGGGACAGGGCTATGGCTACACCTTC.

The genes are TRBV12-3 or TRBV12-4 and TRBJ1-2; D gene uncertain. V gave up 8 bases and J gave up 3 bases, with 25 bases separating them. The CDR3 length is 17 residues. This chain's CDR3 is CASGSPSLERRDYGYTF. In nucleotides, the CDR3 is TGTGCCAGCGGTTCGCCCTCCTTGGAAAGGCGGGACTATGGCTACACCTTC.

The chain carries TRBV5-1 and TRBJ1-2, with D perhaps TRBD1 (5 bases). Germline lookup yields CDR1 SGHRS and CDR2 YFSETQ. CDR3 length: 14 amino acids. Trimming shortened V by 2 bases and J by 5 bases, and 13 bases separated the two germline ends. The CDR3 nucleotides are TGCGCCAGCAGCTTCGAGGGGCCGGGGTATGGCTACACCTTC. Translation gives CASSFEGPGYGYTF. Based on the CDR3 plus reference TRBV5-1 and TRBJ1-2, the full variable domain is KAGVTQTPRYLIKTRGQQVTLSCSPISGHRSVSWYQQTPGQGLQFLFEYFSETQRNKGNFPGRFSGRQFSNSRSEMNVSTLELGDSALYLCASSFEGPGYGYTFGSGTRLTVV.

The rearrangement uses TRBV6-1 and TRBJ2-3; 12 bases agree with TRBD2. In germline, CDR1 is MNHNS, CDR2 SASEGT. The CDR3 spans 14 residues. J was trimmed by 4 bases and V by 8 bases; bases with no gene match: 4. The CDR3 is CASVRLAGADTQYF. The CDR3 nucleotides are TGTGCCAGCGTACGACTAGCGGGAGCAGATACGCAGTATTTT.

The chain employs TRBV6-1 and TRBJ1-1, with 8 bases matching TRBD1. The CDR3 contains 14 residues. The V gene's germline CDR1 is MNHNS and CDR2 SASEGT. V lost 6 bases and J lost 9; bases outside the gene matches: 12. For the CDR3, the DNA is TGTGCCAGCAGGCCTCCCCGGGACAGGACTCAAGCTTTCTTT. Amino acid sequence: CASRPPRDRTQAFF.

The chain couples TRBV7-2 to TRBJ2-1; TRBD2 aligns across 8 bases. CDR1 SGHTA and CDR2 FQGNSA come from the germline V gene. V shed 4 bases and J 7 bases; nucleotides not matched to a gene: 6. The CDR3 is made up of 14 amino acids. CDR3 coding DNA: TGTGCCAGCAGCTCAGGCGGGAGGCCAAATGAGCAGTTCTTC. Translated, it gives CASSSGGRPNEQFF.

The chain carries TRBV11-2 and TRBJ1-1; the D gene is possibly TRBD1 (5 bases). CDR1 is SGHAT, CDR2 FQNNGV, per germline. There are 16 residues in the CDR3. Trimming took 3 bases from V and 7 from J, leaving 21 bases between them. Here the CDR3 DNA reads TGTGCCAGCAGCTTCAGCATAAGGGGAGCGACGTATGAAGCTTTCTTT. This encodes CASSFSIRGATYEAFF.

This clonotype was seen a handful of times. This rearrangement joins TRBV11-3 to TRBJ1-1, with D possibly TRBD1 on 5 matching bases. CDR3 length: 15 residues. Trimming left V 5 bases short and J 1 base short, with 14 bases between. From germline, CDR1 is SGHNT and CDR2 YENEEA. The chain's CDR3 is CASSPTGQGNTEAFF. CDR3 bases: TGTGCCAGCAGCCCCACCGGCCAGGGGAACACTGAAGCTTTCTTT.

V and J are TRBV2 and TRBJ2-7; 7 bases fit TRBD1. Germline V lookup: CDR1 SNHLY, CDR2 FYNNEI. J lost 4 bases, V lost 6 bases, and 3 bases had no gene match. This CDR3 contains 12 residues. CDR3 nucleotides: TGTGCCAGCAGCGGACAGGTATACGAGCAGTACTTC. Its protein product is CASSGQVYEQYF.

V is TRBV7-2 and J is TRBJ2-1; D perhaps matches TRBD2 (6 bases). The DNA end is a closer match to TRBJ2-7, so the J assignment may be wrong. This CDR3 has 15 residues. Germline CDR1 reads SGHTA; CDR2 reads FQGNSA. In DNA form, the CDR3 reads TGTGCCAGCAACCAAAGGGGTAGCGGTTCCTACGAGCAGTACTTC. As protein: CASNQRGSGSYEQYF.

The rearrangement links TRBV5-1 to TRBJ2-5; 9 positions agree with TRBD1. The CDR3 contains 15 residues. Germline loops: CDR1 SGHRS, CDR2 YFSETQ. Trimming took 3 bases from V and 0 from J; bases not matched to a gene: 3. CDR3 nucleotide sequence: TGCGCCAGCAGCTCCGGGACAGGGTACCAAGAGACCCAGTACTTC. It yields the protein CASSSGTGYQETQYF.

The chain couples TRBV30 to TRBJ1-2; the D is unclear. Deletions cut 3 bases from V and 6 bases from J, with 14 bases between. The CDR3 sequence is 13 residues long. CDR1 GTSNPN and CDR2 SVGIG come from the germline V gene (reference sequence). CDR3 residues: CAWSPDYFDGYTF. In nucleotides, the CDR3 is TGTGCCTGGAGCCCCGATTACTTTGATGGCTACACCTTC. Complete variable domain (other parts from reference TRBV30 and TRBJ1-2): SQTIHQWPATLVQPVGSPLSLECTVEGTSNPNLYWYRQAAGRGLQLLFYSVGIGQISSEVPQNLSASRPQDRQFILSSKKLLLSDSGFYLCAWSPDYFDGYTFGSGTRLTVV.

The chain joins TRBV2 to TRBJ2-2; 11 bases match TRBD2. CDR1 is SNHLY and CDR2 is FYNNEI in the germline V gene. This CDR3 is 14 amino acids long. V shed 9 bases and J 3 bases; nucleotides not matched to a gene: 3. In DNA, the CDR3 is TGTGCCAGTGGGACTAGCGGTTACACCGGGGAGCTGTTTTTT. It yields the protein CASGTSGYTGELFF.

Worth noting for this clonotype: Germline and junction disagree at one end, which may indicate a read error. The V gene is TRBV7-6, the J gene TRBJ1-2, with D perhaps matching TRBD1 (5 bases). This CDR3 is 12 amino acids long. In germline, CDR1 is SGHVS, CDR2 FNYEAQ. CDR3 sequence (DNA): TGTGCCAGCAGCCTGGACACCACCTCCTGGGCCTTC. Translated, it gives CASSLDTTSWAF.

CDR3 residues: CSANTGQGTDTQYF. CDR3 in DNA: TGCAGTGCTAACACCGGACAGGGAACAGATACGCAGTATTTT. V usage is TRBV20-1 and J usage is TRBJ2-3; 8 positions agree with TRBD1. This CDR3 region has 14 residues. The V and J ends lost 4 bases and 3 bases, in that order; junction bases with no gene match: 6. CDR1 is DFQATT and CDR2 is SNEGSKA in the germline V gene (reference sequence).

The gene calls are TRBV20-1 and TRBJ2-1; weak D call: TRBD2 (6 bases). V was clipped by 0 bases and J by 7 bases, with 25 bases between them. From germline, CDR1 is DFQATT and CDR2 SNEGSKA (reference sequence). CDR3 length equals 18 residues. CDR3 nucleotide sequence: TGCAGTGCTAGAGATTGGCGCACCCAGGCGGGAAATCGGAATGAGCAGTTCTTC. Amino acids: CSARDWRTQAGNRNEQFF.

This clonotype was observed a single time. This rearrangement joins TRBV7-2 to TRBJ1-3; D possibly corresponds to TRBD1 (6 bases). V was pared by 4 bases and J by 9 bases, with 13 bases between. Germline V gene sequence: CDR1 SGHTA, CDR2 FQGNSA. This CDR3 has 13 amino acids. The CDR3 protein is CASSSPQGGTIYF. The CDR3, as DNA: TGTGCCAGCAGCTCTCCACAGGGAGGCACCATATATTTT.

This clonotype was seen a single time. The genes are TRBV7-2 and TRBJ2-7; D perhaps matches TRBD2 (6 bases). The CDR3 covers 15 residues. From germline, CDR1 is SGHTA and CDR2 FQGNSA. V was clipped by 4 bases and J by 2 bases, with 15 bases between them. CDR3 sequence (DNA): TGTGCCAGCAGCTCCCCGGGAGACGGGGCCTACGAGCAGTACTTC. It encodes CASSSPGDGAYEQYF.

V usage is TRBV12-3 or TRBV12-4 and J usage is TRBJ1-6, with D hard to call. Trimming removed 8 bases at V and 5 bases at J, with 16 bases between. CDR3 length equals 15 residues. The DNA of the CDR3 is TGTGCCAGCTCCAAGTCAGAAGTCAATAATTCACCCCTCCACTTT. Translation: CASSKSEVNNSPLHF.

This sequence joins TRBV21-1 and TRBJ1-5; TRBD1, the table's D call, was not compared with the DNA. TRBV21-1 has pseudogene status. CDR3 length: 16 amino acids. CDR3: CASSKGGRGHNQPQHF. CDR3 sequence (DNA): TGTGCCAGCAGCAAAGGGGGAAGGGGACACAATCAGCCCCAGCATTTT.

V is TRBV27 and J is TRBJ2-1; D gene uncertain. The germline CDR1 and CDR2 sequences are MNHEY and SMNVEV (reference sequence). The CDR3 is 18 residues long. The V and J ends lost 6 bases and 6 bases respectively, with 27 bases between them. This chain's CDR3 is CASSRSVSLLSPINEQFF. CDR3 bases: TGTGCCAGCAGCCGATCGGTTAGCCTCCTGAGCCCGATCAATGAGCAGTTCTTC.

The genes are TRBV18 and TRBJ1-6; TRBD1 matches at 10 bases. V trimming: 3 bases; J trimming: 8 bases; junction bases outside the gene matches: 1. The CDR3 runs 14 residues. Germline CDR1 reads KGHSH; CDR2 reads LQKENI. The CDR3 DNA follows: TGTGCCAGCTCACCGACAGGGGGCGATTCACCCCTCCACTTT. Encoded protein: CASSPTGGDSPLHF. The whole variable domain, filled in from reference TRBV18 and TRBJ1-6, reads NAGVMQNPRHLVRRRGQEARLRCSPMKGHSHVYWYRQLPEEGLKFMVYLQKENIIDESGMPKERFSAEFPKEGPSILRIQQVVRGDSAAYFCASSPTGGDSPLHFGNGTRLTVT.